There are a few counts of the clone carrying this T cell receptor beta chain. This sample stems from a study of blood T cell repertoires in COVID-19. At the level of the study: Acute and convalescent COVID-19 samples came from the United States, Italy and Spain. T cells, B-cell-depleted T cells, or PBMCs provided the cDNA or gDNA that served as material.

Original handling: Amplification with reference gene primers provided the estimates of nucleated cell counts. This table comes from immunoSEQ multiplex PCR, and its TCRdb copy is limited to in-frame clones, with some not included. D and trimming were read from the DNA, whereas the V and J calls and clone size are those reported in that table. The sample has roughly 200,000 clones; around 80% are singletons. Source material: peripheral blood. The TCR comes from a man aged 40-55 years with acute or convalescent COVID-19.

In DNA form, the CDR3 reads TGTGCCAGCAGTGAATCCAGGTCGTACGAGCAGTACTTC. The encoded protein is CASSESRSYEQYF. The rearrangement links TRBV2 to TRBJ2-7, with D unresolved. This CDR3 has 13 amino acids. In germline, CDR1 is SNHLY, CDR2 FYNNEI. Trimming cost V 2 bases and J 4 bases, with 9 bases left between them.